The clone carrying this T cell receptor (beta chain) appeared a few times. The sample comes from a study of early T cells in non-severe SARS-CoV-2 infection. Looking at the study overall: Alpha and beta chains were unpaired, from unsorted whole-blood bulk RNA.

This CDR3 has 14 residues. The V end lost 10 bases, the J end lost 5 bases, and 20 bases lay between the germline ends. Germline assignment: CDR1 MNHEY and CDR2 SVGAGI. Each cDNA molecule carried a unique molecular identifier. TCRdb reprocessed the 5' RACE reads with MiXCR, giving one entry per CDR3 protein. This repertoire shows about 36,000 distinct CDR3 sequences, under 7% found once; its top ten account for about 25%. This clonotype was obtained from an adult who was a healthcare worker with PCR-confirmed SARS-CoV-2 infection or an uninfected control (not recorded which). The specimen comprised whole blood, sampled at baseline. V gene TRBV6-5 combines with J gene TRBJ1-2; tentatively, D is TRBD1 (5 bases). Here the CDR3 DNA reads TGTGCCACGTTCGACGACAAGGGGAAGTATGGCTACACCTTC. Translating gives CATFDDKGKYGYTF.